This T cell receptor (beta chain) was sequenced during a study of T cell responses to AZD1222 COVID-19 vaccine. Study context: Second-dose recipients at about 4 or about 12 weeks were treated as one pooled group. Notes on the study in general: A rise in Spike-specific TCR breadth and depth followed two AZD1222 doses. The donor cohort was predominantly white British with a female majority, and clonal diversity may have been underestimated. Baseline seropositivity occurred in only 5 to 7 AZD1222 recipients.

This CDR3 spans 15 amino acids. Germline-derived CDR1 and CDR2 are SGHTA and FQGNSA. V lost 4 bases to trimming and J lost 2 bases; unmatched junction nucleotides: 5. Comment on this clone: No antigen is known for it.

Data came from immunoSEQ multiplex PCR; TCRdb stores just in-frame clones and leaves some out. The table lists 80,000 or so clones, 70% to 90% of them singletons, with about 1.6% in the top ten. The chain links TRBV7-2 to TRBJ2-3; TRBD1 agrees at 8 bases. The clonotype was recovered from an adult in good health. Sequencing used peripheral blood, obtained on day 0 of AZD1222 vaccination. The CDR3 protein is CASSSRTGITDTQYF. The CDR3 DNA reads as TGTGCCAGCAGCTCCCGGACAGGGATCACAGATACGCAGTATTTT.